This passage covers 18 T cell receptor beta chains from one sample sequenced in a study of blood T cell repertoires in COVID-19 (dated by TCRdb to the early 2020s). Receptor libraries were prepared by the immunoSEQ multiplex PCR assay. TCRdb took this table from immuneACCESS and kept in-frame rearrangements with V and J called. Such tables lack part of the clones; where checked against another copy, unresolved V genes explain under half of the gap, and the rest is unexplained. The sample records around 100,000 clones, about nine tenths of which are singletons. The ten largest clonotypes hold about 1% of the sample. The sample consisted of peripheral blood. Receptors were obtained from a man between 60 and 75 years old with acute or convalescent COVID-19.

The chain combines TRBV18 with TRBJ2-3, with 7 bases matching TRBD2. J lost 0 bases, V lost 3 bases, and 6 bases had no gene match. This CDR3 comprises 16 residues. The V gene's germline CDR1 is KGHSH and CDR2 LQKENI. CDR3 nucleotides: TGTGCCAGCTCACCCTCGGGAGGACCAAGCACAGATACGCAGTATTTT. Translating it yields CASSPSGGPSTDTQYF.

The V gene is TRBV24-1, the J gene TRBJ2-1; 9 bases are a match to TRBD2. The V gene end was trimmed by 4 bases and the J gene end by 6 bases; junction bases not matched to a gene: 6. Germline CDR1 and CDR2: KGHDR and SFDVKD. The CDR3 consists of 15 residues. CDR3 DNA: TGTGCCACCAGTGACCCTAGCGGGATCGGCAATGAGCAGTTCTTC. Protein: CATSDPSGIGNEQFF.

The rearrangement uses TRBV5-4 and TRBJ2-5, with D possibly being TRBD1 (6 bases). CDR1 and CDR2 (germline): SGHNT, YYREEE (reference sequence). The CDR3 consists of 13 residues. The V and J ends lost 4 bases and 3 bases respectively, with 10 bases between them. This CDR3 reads CASSHRVEETQYF. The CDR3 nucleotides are TGTGCCAGCAGCCACAGGGTGGAAGAGACCCAGTACTTC.

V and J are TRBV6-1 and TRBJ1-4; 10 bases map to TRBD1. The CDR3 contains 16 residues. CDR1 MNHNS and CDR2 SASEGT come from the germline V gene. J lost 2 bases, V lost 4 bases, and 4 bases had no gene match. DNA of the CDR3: TGTGCCAGCAGTGGCGGGACAGGGGAGACTAATGAAAAACTGTTTTTT. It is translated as CASSGGTGETNEKLFF.

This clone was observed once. This CDR3 reads CASSIGGGENTEAFF. CDR3 nucleotide sequence: TGTGCCAGTAGTATAGGCGGCGGAGAGAACACTGAAGCTTTCTTT. The V gene is TRBV19, the J gene TRBJ1-1; D remains unclear. V lost 1 base and J 1 base, leaving 10 bases between the germline ends. Germline V lookup: CDR1 LNHDA, CDR2 SQIVND (reference sequence). The CDR3 contains 15 residues. Combining the CDR3 with reference TRBV19 and TRBJ1-1 gives the whole variable domain DGGITQSPKYLFRKEGQNVTLSCEQNLNHDAMYWYRQDPGQGLRLIYYSQIVNDFQKGDIAEGYSVSREKKESFPLTVTSAQKNPTAFYLCASSIGGGENTEAFFGQGTRLTVV.

CDR3 loop: CATSRGAGETQYF. CDR3 in DNA: TGTGCCACCAGCAGAGGGGCGGGAGAGACCCAGTACTTC. The chain joins TRBV15 to TRBJ2-5; weak D call: TRBD2 (5 bases). V lost 1 base and J lost 4, with 7 bases in between. The CDR3 has 13 amino acids. CDR1 LNHNV and CDR2 YYDKDF come from the germline V gene (reference sequence).

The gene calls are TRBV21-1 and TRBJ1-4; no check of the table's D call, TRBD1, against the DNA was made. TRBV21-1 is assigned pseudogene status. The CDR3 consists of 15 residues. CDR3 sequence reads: CASSNGTALNEKLFF. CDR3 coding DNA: TGTGCCAGCAGCAATGGGACAGCCCTTAATGAAAAACTGTTTTTT.

Written as DNA, the CDR3 is TGCGCCAGCAGCTTGGCAGGGGCGGAGAGGGAGACCCAGTACTTC. It codes for CASSLAGAERETQYF. The chain joins TRBV5-1 to TRBJ2-5, with a tentative D call TRBD1 (6 bases). Germline V gene data show CDR1 as SGHRS and CDR2 as YFSETQ. Trimming cost V 0 bases and J 5 bases, with 14 bases left between them. There are 15 residues in the CDR3.

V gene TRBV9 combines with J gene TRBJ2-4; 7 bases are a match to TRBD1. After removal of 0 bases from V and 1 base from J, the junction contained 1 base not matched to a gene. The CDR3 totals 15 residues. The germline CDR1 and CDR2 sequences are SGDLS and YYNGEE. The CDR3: CASSVGGGAKNIQYF. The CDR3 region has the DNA TGTGCCAGCAGCGTAGGAGGGGGCGCCAAAAACATTCAGTACTTC. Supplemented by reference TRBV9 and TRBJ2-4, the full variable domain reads DSGVTQTPKHLITATGQRVTLRCSPRSGDLSVYWYQQSLDQGLQFLIQYYNGEERAKGNILERFSAQQFPDLHSELNLSSLELGDSALYFCASSVGGGAKNIQYFGAGTRLSVL.

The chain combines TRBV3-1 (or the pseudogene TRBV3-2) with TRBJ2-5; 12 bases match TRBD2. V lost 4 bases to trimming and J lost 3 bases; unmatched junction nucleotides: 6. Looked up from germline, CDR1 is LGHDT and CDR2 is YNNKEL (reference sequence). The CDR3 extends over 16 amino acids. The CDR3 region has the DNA TGTGCCAGCAGCCGTCTTCGACTAGCGGGGGAAGAGACCCAGTACTTC. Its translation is CASSRLRLAGEETQYF.

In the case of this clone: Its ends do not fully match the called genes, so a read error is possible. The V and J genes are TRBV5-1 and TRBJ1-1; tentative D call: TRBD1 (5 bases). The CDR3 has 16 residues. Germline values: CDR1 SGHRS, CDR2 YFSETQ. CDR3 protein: CASRLGTGGRDTEAFF. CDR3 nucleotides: TGCGCCAGCAGATTGGGTACCGGGGGACGGGACACTGAAGCTTTCTTT.

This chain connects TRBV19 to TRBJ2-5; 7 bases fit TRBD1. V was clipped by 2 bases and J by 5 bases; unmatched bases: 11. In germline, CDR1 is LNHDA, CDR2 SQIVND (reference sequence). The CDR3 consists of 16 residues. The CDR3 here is CASSISWAGGDETQYF. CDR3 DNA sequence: TGTGCCAGTAGTATAAGTTGGGCAGGGGGTGATGAGACCCAGTACTTC.

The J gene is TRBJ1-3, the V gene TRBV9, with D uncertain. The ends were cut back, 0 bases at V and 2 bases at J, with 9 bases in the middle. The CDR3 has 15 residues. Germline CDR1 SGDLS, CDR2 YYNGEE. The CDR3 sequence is CASSVGGSAGNTIYF. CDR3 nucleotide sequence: TGTGCCAGCAGCGTAGGAGGTTCCGCTGGAAACACCATATATTTT.

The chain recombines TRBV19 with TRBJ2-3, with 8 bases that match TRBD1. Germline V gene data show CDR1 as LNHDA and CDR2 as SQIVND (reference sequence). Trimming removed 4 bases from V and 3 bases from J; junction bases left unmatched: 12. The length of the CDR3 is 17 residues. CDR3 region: CASSTPGQGALTDTQYF. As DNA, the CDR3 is TGTGCCAGTAGTACCCCTGGGCAGGGGGCCTTGACAGATACGCAGTATTTT.

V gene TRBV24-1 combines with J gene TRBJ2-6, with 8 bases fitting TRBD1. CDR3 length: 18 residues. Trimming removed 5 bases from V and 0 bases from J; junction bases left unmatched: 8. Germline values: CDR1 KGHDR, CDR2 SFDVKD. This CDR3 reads CATSGRTGTGSGANVLTF. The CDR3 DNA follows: TGTGCCACCAGTGGCCGTACAGGGACAGGCTCTGGGGCCAACGTCCTGACTTTC.

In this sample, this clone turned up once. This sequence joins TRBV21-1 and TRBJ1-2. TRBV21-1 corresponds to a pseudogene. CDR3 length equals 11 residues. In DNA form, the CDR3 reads TGTGCCAGCGACTCGGTCTATGGCTACACCTTC. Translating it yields CASDSVYGYTF.

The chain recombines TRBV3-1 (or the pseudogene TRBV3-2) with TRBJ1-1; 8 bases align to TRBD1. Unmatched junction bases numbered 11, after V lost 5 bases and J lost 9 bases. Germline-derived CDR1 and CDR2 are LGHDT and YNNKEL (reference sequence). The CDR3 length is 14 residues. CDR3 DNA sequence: TGTGCCAGCAGCGGGTGGACAGGGCAATCGAAAGCTTTCTTT. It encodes CASSGWTGQSKAFF.

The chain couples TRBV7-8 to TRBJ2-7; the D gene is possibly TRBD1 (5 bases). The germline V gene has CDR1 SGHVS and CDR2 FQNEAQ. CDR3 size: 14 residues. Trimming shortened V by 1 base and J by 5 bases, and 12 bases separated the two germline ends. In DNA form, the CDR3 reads TGTGCCAGCAGCTTAGGTGTAAGGGGCGACGAGCAGTACTTC. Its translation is CASSLGVRGDEQYF.